These T cell receptor beta chains were read from a single sample in a study of molecular identifiers for immune sequencing clone quantification. One entry per CDR3 protein results from TCRdb running MiXCR on the PCR reads. Of around 89,000 distinct CDR3 sequences listed, roughly 20% were seen once; the top ten hold about 0.85%. Sample: naive CD8+ T cells from blood, with Jurkat cell RNA spiked in. The source of these receptors is a human donor in good health. Some libraries in this study had Jurkat cell RNA spiked in. The CDR3 runs from the conserved cysteine through the conserved F or W. Each record gives: J gene, V gene, D gene, clone size, CDR3 DNA, CDR3 protein. D genes are given only for firm matches. Not all rows give a size; the values are once, few, many and, for expanded clones, a class.

J: TRBJ2-1
V: TRBV2
D: .
size: many
DNA: TGTGCCAGTTCCCTGGCGGAGTCCTACAATGAGCAGTTCTTC
CDR3: CASSLAESYNEQFF

J: TRBJ2-7
V: TRBV11-2
D: .
size: many
DNA: TGTGCCAGCAGCTTGGGAGCCTACGAGCAGTACTTC
CDR3: CASSLGAYEQYF

J: TRBJ2-7
V: TRBV20-1
D: TRBD1
size: many
DNA: TGCAGTGCTTTTCTCACAGGGGAAGCCAAGAGGGAGCAGTACTTC
CDR3: CSAFLTGEAKREQYF

J: TRBJ2-1
V: TRBV5-6
D: .
size: many
DNA: TGTGCCAGCAGGCAATGGGGGGCGGGAGTTTTCTATGAGCAGTTCTTC
CDR3: CASRQWGAGVFYEQFF

J: TRBJ1-5
V: TRBV6-2/TRBV6-3
D: .
size: many
DNA: TGTGCCAGCAGCCATCTTATTAGCAATCAGCCCCAGCATTTT
CDR3: CASSHLISNQPQHF

J: TRBJ2-7
V: TRBV11-2
D: .
size: many
DNA: TGTGCCAGCAGCTTGGACAGAGCCTACGAGCAGTACTTC
CDR3: CASSLDRAYEQYF

J: TRBJ2-5
V: TRBV30
D: .
size: .
DNA: TGTGCCTGGAGTCTGGAGGTCGCGTCACTTCAAGAGACCCAGTACTTC
CDR3: CAWSLEVASLQETQYF

J: TRBJ2-7
V: TRBV4-1
D: .
size: many
DNA: TGCGCCAGCAGCCAGCTAGGCGAGCAGTACTTC
CDR3: CASSQLGEQYF

J: TRBJ1-1
V: TRBV5-1
D: .
size: .
DNA: TGCGCCAGCAGCTTGGCCCCGGGGGCGGGCACTGAAGCTTTCTTT
CDR3: CASSLAPGAGTEAFF

J: TRBJ2-7
V: TRBV28
D: TRBD1
size: many
DNA: TGTGCCAGCAGTTCCCTCAGGGACAGTCTCCACGAGCAGTACTTC
CDR3: CASSSLRDSLHEQYF

J: TRBJ2-5
V: TRBV30
D: .
size: many
DNA: TGTGCCTGGAGCCCCGGTTCGGGCCAAGAGACCCAGTACTTC
CDR3: CAWSPGSGQETQYF

J: TRBJ2-1
V: TRBV27
D: TRBD2
size: many
DNA: TGTGCCAGCAGTTTAAGCGGGAGCCTCTACAATGAGCAGTTCTTC
CDR3: CASSLSGSLYNEQFF

J: TRBJ2-4
V: TRBV5-1
D: .
size: many
DNA: TGCGCCAGCAGCTTGGAGAGCAAAAACATTCAGTACTTC
CDR3: CASSLESKNIQYF

J: TRBJ2-2
V: TRBV6-2/TRBV6-3
D: .
size: many
DNA: TGTGCCAGCAGTTACTCCAGCTCCTACACCGGGGAGCTGTTTTTT
CDR3: CASSYSSSYTGELFF

J: TRBJ1-4
V: TRBV7-6
D: TRBD1
size: .
DNA: TGTGCCAGCCAGGGGGCTAATGAAAAACTGTTTTTT
CDR3: CASQGANEKLFF

J: TRBJ2-7
V: TRBV20-1
D: TRBD1
size: few
DNA: TGCAGTGCTCGGCCCCTCGGGACAGGGCCCAGTTACGAGCAGTACTTC
CDR3: CSARPLGTGPSYEQYF

J: TRBJ2-7
V: TRBV4-1
D: TRBD2
size: .
DNA: TGCGCCAGCAGCCACCTAGCGGGAGGGGGCGAGCAGTACTTC
CDR3: CASSHLAGGGEQYF

J: TRBJ2-7
V: TRBV27
D: .
size: many
DNA: TGTGCCAGCAGTTCCACCTACGAGCAGTACTTC
CDR3: CASSSTYEQYF

J: TRBJ2-1
V: TRBV11-2
D: TRBD2
size: many
DNA: TGTGCCAGCCAGGGACTAGCGGGTTGGGATGAGCAGTTCTTC
CDR3: CASQGLAGWDEQFF

J: TRBJ1-5
V: TRBV7-9
D: .
size: many
DNA: TGTGCCAGCAGCTCTTCAGGGTTCAATCAGCCCCAGCATTTT
CDR3: CASSSSGFNQPQHF

J: TRBJ2-5
V: TRBV10-3
D: TRBD2
size: many
DNA: TGTGCCATCAGTGAGGCGGGGGGGCGTCAAGAGACCCAGTACTTC
CDR3: CAISEAGGRQETQYF

J: TRBJ2-2
V: TRBV5-6
D: .
size: many
DNA: TGTGCCAGCTCAATACTCACCGGGGAGCTGTTTTTT
CDR3: CASSILTGELFF

J: TRBJ2-7
V: TRBV12-3/TRBV12-4
D: .
size: many
DNA: TGTGCCAGCAGTTTTCAAGGGTTCAACGAGCAGTACTTC
CDR3: CASSFQGFNEQYF

J: TRBJ1-6
V: TRBV19
D: .
size: many
DNA: TGTGCCAGTAGTATGGCGGCATCACCCCTCCACTTT
CDR3: CASSMAASPLHF

J: TRBJ2-3
V: TRBV20-1
D: .
size: many
DNA: TGCAGTGCTAATTGGGGGAGGATAGATACGCAGTATTTT
CDR3: CSANWGRIDTQYF

J: TRBJ1-5
V: TRBV6-2/TRBV6-3
D: .
size: many
DNA: TGTGCCAGCAGTTACACCAGGAGCAATCAGCCCCAGCATTTT
CDR3: CASSYTRSNQPQHF

J: TRBJ1-1
V: TRBV29-1
D: .
size: many
DNA: TGCAGCGTTGGGGGGGGCGGGACTGAAGCTTTCTTT
CDR3: CSVGGGGTEAFF

J: TRBJ2-2
V: TRBV7-2
D: .
size: .
DNA: TGTGCCAGCAGCTTAGGTCCGGGGACTCGGACCGGGGAGCTGTTTTTT
CDR3: CASSLGPGTRTGELFF

J: TRBJ2-7
V: TRBV4-2
D: TRBD1
size: many
DNA: TGTGCCAGCAGCCAATTTAACAGGGGGGAAGGATACGAGCAGTACTTC
CDR3: CASSQFNRGEGYEQYF

J: TRBJ2-7
V: TRBV27
D: TRBD2
size: many
DNA: TGTGCCAGCAAATATCTAGCGGGAGAAGTCTACGAGCAGTACTTC
CDR3: CASKYLAGEVYEQYF

J: TRBJ1-1
V: TRBV7-6
D: TRBD1
size: .
DNA: TGTGCCGGCAGCGTGCTGGTTTGGGACAGCAACACTGAAGCTTTCTTT
CDR3: CAGSVLVWDSNTEAFF